A single sample is the source of the 25 T cell receptor beta chains below, sequenced in a study of blood T cell repertoires in COVID-19. Measured with immunoSEQ multiplex PCR; TCRdb has only the in-frame clones, and not every one. The sample lists 120,000 to 150,000 clones, about 87% occurring once. The source material was peripheral blood. The receptor source for this set is a woman aged 50 to 60 with acute or convalescent COVID-19.

V and J are TRBV19 and TRBJ2-4, with TRBD2 matching over 9 bases. The CDR3 sequence is 17 residues long. The V and J ends lost 5 bases and 5 bases, in that order; junction bases with no gene match: 13. Looked up from germline, CDR1 is LNHDA and CDR2 is SQIVND (reference sequence). CDR3 amino acids: CASSSPGLAGGQNIQYF. As DNA, the CDR3 is TGTGCCAGTAGTTCACCGGGACTAGCAGGAGGGCAAAACATTCAGTACTTC.

This clone showed up just a few times. This chain joins TRBV12-5 and TRBJ1-2; possible D gene TRBD1, 5 bases. V was trimmed by 5 bases and J by 2 bases, leaving 15 bases between them. The germline gives CDR1 LGHNT, CDR2 FRNRAP. This CDR3 has 15 amino acids. This chain's CDR3 is CASGLPGLSNYGYTF. In DNA form, the CDR3 reads TGTGCTAGTGGTCTCCCGGGACTTTCAAACTATGGCTACACCTTC.

The chain has TRBV19 and TRBJ2-1; D might be TRBD2 (6 bases). CDR1 and CDR2 from the germline V gene are LNHDA and SQIVND (reference sequence). This CDR3 spans 14 amino acids. V shed 1 base and J shed 6 bases, with 10 bases lying between them. The CDR3 is CASSIGWGVNEQFF. DNA of the CDR3: TGTGCCAGTAGTATAGGGTGGGGGGTCAATGAGCAGTTCTTC.

The chain employs TRBV7-9 and TRBJ2-4; TRBD1 might be the D (6 bases). The CDR3 contains 16 residues. The ends were cut back, 5 bases at V and 0 bases at J, with 14 bases in the middle. Germline loops: CDR1 SEHNR, CDR2 FQNEAQ (reference sequence). The CDR3 here is CASSVDSPRAKNIQYF. DNA for the CDR3: TGTGCCAGCAGCGTGGACAGCCCGAGAGCCAAAAACATTCAGTACTTC. Drawing the rest from reference TRBV7-9 and TRBJ2-4, the complete variable domain is DTGVSQNPRHKITKRGQNVTFRCDPISEHNRLYWYRQTLGQGPEFLTYFQNEAQLEKSRLLSDRFSAERPKGSFSTLEIQRTEQGDSAMYLCASSVDSPRAKNIQYFGAGTRLSVL.

This chain connects TRBV19 to TRBJ2-6, with D tentatively TRBD1 (6 bases). The ends were cut back, 5 bases at V and 4 bases at J, with 21 bases in the middle. This CDR3 is built from 18 residues. CDR1 and CDR2 from the germline V gene are LNHDA and SQIVND (reference sequence). The CDR3 sequence is CASSSITLMGAGANVLTF. In DNA form, the CDR3 reads TGTGCCAGTAGTTCAATCACGCTCATGGGGGCAGGGGCCAACGTCCTGACTTTC.

CDR3 sequence: CASSLGRQGTTINYGYTF. In DNA form, the CDR3 reads TGTGCCAGCAGCTTGGGTCGGCAGGGGACCACGATTAACTATGGCTACACCTTC. The chain carries TRBV5-6 and TRBJ1-2, with a weak D call TRBD1 (6 bases). The CDR3 is 18 residues long. Per germline, CDR1 SGHDT and CDR2 YYEEEE. With 0 bases removed from V and 1 base from J, the gap between germline ends came to 19 bases.

The chain joins TRBV9 to TRBJ2-3; 7 bases are a match to TRBD2. Germline loops: CDR1 SGDLS, CDR2 YYNGEE. This CDR3 has 15 amino acids. The trim removed 2 bases at V and 4 bases at J, leaving 7 bases unmatched. The CDR3 region is CASSVSLTSPDTQYF. The CDR3 nucleotides are TGTGCCAGCAGCGTTTCCTTGACTAGCCCAGATACGCAGTATTTT.

The chain joins TRBV6-1 to TRBJ2-3; TRBD1 might be the D (6 bases). V lost 3 bases, J lost 5 bases, and 9 bases lay in between. Germline V lookup: CDR1 MNHNS, CDR2 SASEGT. The CDR3 is 13 amino acids. CDR3 sequence (DNA): TGTGCCAGCAGTGACAGGGGACAAGATACGCAGTATTTT. Its protein product is CASSDRGQDTQYF.

Remarks on this clone: One end of the junction varies from germline; a read error may be responsible. The chain joins TRBV5-4 to TRBJ2-7, with 7 bases identical to TRBD1. The CDR3 has 14 amino acids. Germline V gene data show CDR1 as SGHNT and CDR2 as YYREEE (reference sequence). The CDR3 region is CASSPRQGSSEQYF. The CDR3 region has the DNA TGTGCCAGCAGCCCAAGACAGGGCTCCTCCGAGCAGTACTTC.

V usage is TRBV30 and J usage is TRBJ2-3, with a possible D match to TRBD2 (6 bases). V lost 1 base and J 4 bases, leaving 9 bases between the germline ends. The CDR3 is 13 amino acids. The germline gives CDR1 GTSNPN, CDR2 SVGIG (reference sequence). For the CDR3, the DNA is TGTGCCTGGAGTGCCTCGGGAGCAGATACGCAGTATTTT. It specifies CAWSASGADTQYF.

The chain links TRBV19 to TRBJ2-3; a possible D gene is TRBD2 (6 bases). The germline CDR1 and CDR2 sequences are LNHDA and SQIVND (reference sequence). V was clipped by 3 bases and J by 2 bases, with 12 bases between them. The CDR3 spans 15 residues. CDR3 nucleotide sequence: TGTGCCAGTAGTATTTTTACGGGGGACACAGATACGCAGTATTTT. This encodes CASSIFTGDTDTQYF.

The chain has TRBV30 and TRBJ2-7, with TRBD2 identical over 7 bases. Germline V CDR1 and CDR2: GTSNPN, SVGIG (reference sequence). This CDR3 comprises 14 residues. The ends lost 2 bases at V and 3 bases at J; junction bases unmatched: 7. The CDR3 nucleotides read TGTGCCTGGAGTAGGAGGCGGGACTACTACGAGCAGTACTTC. It is translated as CAWSRRRDYYEQYF. Supplemented by reference TRBV30 and TRBJ2-7, the full variable domain reads SQTIHQWPATLVQPVGSPLSLECTVEGTSNPNLYWYRQAAGRGLQLLFYSVGIGQISSEVPQNLSASRPQDRQFILSSKKLLLSDSGFYLCAWSRRRDYYEQYFGPGTRLTVT.

This clone was detected only a few times. J is TRBJ1-6 and V is TRBV6-2 or TRBV6-3, with D hard to call. The germline V gene encodes CDR1 MNHEY and CDR2 SVGEGT. The length of the CDR3 is 12 residues. The V gene lost 2 bases and the J gene lost 13 bases, with 9 bases spanning the gap. The CDR3 region has the DNA TGTGCCAGCAGTTACGCCAGATCGCCCCTCCACTTT. This encodes CASSYARSPLHF.

The chain joins TRBV4-1 to TRBJ2-7, with 9 bases matching TRBD1. Germline CDR1 is MGHRA and CDR2 is YSYEKL. V lost 3 bases to trimming and J lost 2 bases; unmatched junction nucleotides: 5. The CDR3 extends over 15 amino acids. The CDR3 sequence: CASSHPGQGPYEQYF. CDR3 bases: TGCGCCAGCAGCCACCCGGGACAGGGCCCCTACGAGCAGTACTTC.

The V call is TRBV7-3, the J call TRBJ2-3; D remains ambiguous. CDR1 is SGHTA, CDR2 FQGTGA, per germline. The CDR3 has 14 amino acids. Trimming left V 5 bases short and J 2 bases short, with 11 bases between. In DNA form, the CDR3 reads TGTGCCAGCAGCGCTAACTCTAACACAGATACGCAGTATTTT. Its protein is CASSANSNTDTQYF.

A single count supports this clone. J is TRBJ2-2 and V is TRBV15; a weak D match, TRBD1 (6 bases). The V end was cut by 3 bases, the J end by 4 bases, with 12 bases between. Germline V lookup: CDR1 LNHNV, CDR2 YYDKDF (reference sequence). The CDR3 loop spans 15 amino acids. CDR3 protein: CATSRDRGSTGELFF. The CDR3 coding sequence is TGTGCCACCAGCAGGGACAGAGGATCCACCGGGGAGCTGTTTTTT.

This clone was recorded only once. The rearrangement joins TRBV19 to TRBJ2-2; D is perhaps TRBD1 (6 bases). Germline-derived CDR1 and CDR2 are LNHDA and SQIVND (reference sequence). Trimming took off 6 bases at V and 4 bases at J, with 12 bases between the two ends. This CDR3 is 14 amino acids long. This CDR3 is CASRPQGSTGELFF. The CDR3 DNA follows: TGTGCCAGTAGACCACAGGGTAGCACCGGGGAGCTGTTTTTT. The variable domain in full, completed from reference TRBV19 and TRBJ2-2, reads DGGITQSPKYLFRKEGQNVTLSCEQNLNHDAMYWYRQDPGQGLRLIYYSQIVNDFQKGDIAEGYSVSREKKESFPLTVTSAQKNPTAFYLCASRPQGSTGELFFGEGSRLTVL.

The gene calls are TRBV30 and TRBJ1-2; D might be TRBD1 (6 bases). The CDR3 sequence is 14 residues long. The germline V gene has CDR1 GTSNPN and CDR2 SVGIG (reference sequence). V was pared by 4 bases and J by 5 bases, with 17 bases between. The CDR3: CAWKRRTDYYGYTF. The CDR3 region has the DNA TGTGCCTGGAAACGGAGGACAGACTATTATGGCTACACCTTC. Full variable domain (rest looked up from reference TRBV30 and TRBJ1-2): SQTIHQWPATLVQPVGSPLSLECTVEGTSNPNLYWYRQAAGRGLQLLFYSVGIGQISSEVPQNLSASRPQDRQFILSSKKLLLSDSGFYLCAWKRRTDYYGYTFGSGTRLTVV.

The chain combines TRBV18 with TRBJ1-1; a possible D gene is TRBD1 (6 bases). The germline V gene encodes CDR1 KGHSH and CDR2 LQKENI. The CDR3 spans 15 residues. The V gene lost 3 bases and the J gene lost 0 bases, with 11 bases spanning the gap. CDR3: CASSPAQGMNTEAFF. CDR3 DNA: TGTGCCAGCTCACCGGCCCAGGGGATGAACACTGAAGCTTTCTTT.

This chain connects TRBV6-5 to TRBJ1-2; 10 nucleotides line up with TRBD1. The CDR3 runs to 13 residues. Per germline, CDR1 MNHEY and CDR2 SVGAGI. V shed 9 bases, J shed 12 bases, and the junction held 13 bases outside the gene matches. The CDR3 DNA sequence: TGTGCCAGTCCGACCGGGACAGGGGAATATGACACCTTC. Translated, it gives CASPTGTGEYDTF.

The DNA of the CDR3 is TGTGCCAGCAGCTTTGGGCAGGCCGGATACGAGCAGTACTTC. It encodes CASSFGQAGYEQYF. J is TRBJ2-7 and V is TRBV11-1; D ambiguous. Germline lookup yields CDR1 SGHAT and CDR2 FQDESV (reference sequence). V lost 3 bases and J 4 bases, leaving 13 bases between the germline ends. The CDR3 is made up of 14 amino acids.

J is TRBJ1-2 and V is TRBV10-3; D not certain. Germline-derived CDR1 and CDR2 are ENHRY and SYGVKD. V was pared by 4 bases and J by 4 bases, with 10 bases between. The CDR3 contains 13 residues. For the CDR3, the DNA is TGTGCCATCAGTGGCCCTGAACTCTATGGCTACACCTTC. The encoded protein is CAISGPELYGYTF.

The rearrangement uses TRBV5-1 and TRBJ2-3; 7 positions agree with TRBD2. Germline values: CDR1 SGHRS, CDR2 YFSETQ. The trim removed 7 bases at V and 0 bases at J, leaving 8 bases unmatched. This CDR3 comprises 15 residues. In DNA form, the CDR3 reads TGCGCCAGCCTAATTAGCGGGTTTAGCACAGATACGCAGTATTTT. Protein product: CASLISGFSTDTQYF.

This chain uses TRBV2 with TRBJ2-5; TRBD2 matches at 11 bases. The CDR3 spans 16 residues. The germline CDR1 and CDR2 sequences are SNHLY and FYNNEI. The ends lost 2 bases at V and 6 bases at J; junction bases unmatched: 8. The CDR3 spells CASSEMELAGAKTQYF. CDR3 DNA sequence: TGTGCCAGCAGTGAAATGGAACTAGCGGGAGCGAAGACCCAGTACTTC.

This clone was seen just once. The V gene is TRBV19, the J gene TRBJ2-2; D is unresolved. CDR1 is LNHDA, CDR2 SQIVND, per germline (reference sequence). The CDR3 consists of 14 residues. Between the trimmed V and J ends, which lost 1 base and 3 bases, there was a span of 6 bases. CDR3 coding DNA: TGTGCCAGTAGTATAGTTCAGTACACCGGGGAGCTGTTTTTT. It codes for CASSIVQYTGELFF.